The clone carrying this T cell receptor (beta chain) was recorded many times. What it recognizes is unknown. The data derive from a study of T cell repertoires in cytomegalovirus infection. About the study: An indication of both CMV infection and matching HLA type came from public TCR beta signatures. The study's findings and limits: There were HLA-C-restricted CMV-specific TCR beta clonotypes dominating the ex vivo response.

There are 16 residues in the CDR3. After removal of 1 base from V and 9 bases from J, the junction contained 7 bases not matched to a gene. TCRdb processed the reads anew with MiXCR; each CDR3 protein has one entry. The data contain about 260,000 distinct CDR3 sequences, around 9% of them singletons. The chain carries TRBV12-3 or TRBV12-4 and TRBJ1-6; 9 bases fit TRBD1. Material for sequencing was PBMCs. The receptor comes from a human donor in good health (CMV status not recorded). Some clones in this sample may be carry-over from other donors' samples. The CDR3 loop is CASSLGTGTGLSPLHF. The CDR3 region has the DNA TGTGCCAGCAGTTTAGGGACCGGGACAGGGCTTTCACCCCTCCACTTT.